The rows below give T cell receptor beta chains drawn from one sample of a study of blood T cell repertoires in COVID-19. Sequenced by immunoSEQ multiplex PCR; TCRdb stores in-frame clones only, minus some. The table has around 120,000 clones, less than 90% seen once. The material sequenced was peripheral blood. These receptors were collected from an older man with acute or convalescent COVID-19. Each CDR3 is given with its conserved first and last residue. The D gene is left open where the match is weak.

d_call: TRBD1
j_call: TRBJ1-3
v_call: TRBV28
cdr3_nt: TGTGCCAGCAGTATGCGGACAGGGAGTTTTTACTCTGGAAACACCATATATTTT
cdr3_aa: CASSMRTGSFYSGNTIYF

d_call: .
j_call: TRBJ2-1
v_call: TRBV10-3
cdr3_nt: TGTGCCACCACCCCCGGGGGACGCCTCTACAATGAGCAGTTCTTC
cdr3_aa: CATTPGGRLYNEQFF

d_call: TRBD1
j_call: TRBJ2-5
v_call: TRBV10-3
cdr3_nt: TGTGCCATCAGCAGAGGGACAGCCCAAGAGACCCAGTACTTC
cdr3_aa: CAISRGTAQETQYF

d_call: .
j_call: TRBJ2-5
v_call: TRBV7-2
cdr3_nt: TGTGCCAGCAGCCCAGCCACTAGACAAGAGACCCAGTACTTC
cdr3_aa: CASSPATRQETQYF

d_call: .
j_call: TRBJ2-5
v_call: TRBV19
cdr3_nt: TGTGCCAGTACCAATCGGCAGGCGGAGACCCAGTACTTC
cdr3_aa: CASTNRQAETQYF

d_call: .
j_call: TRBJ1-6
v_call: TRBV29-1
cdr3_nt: TGCAGCGTTGCTTGGGGGGATAATTCACCCCTCCACTTT
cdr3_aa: CSVAWGDNSPLHF

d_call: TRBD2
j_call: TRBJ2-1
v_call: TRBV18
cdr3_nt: TGTGCCAGCTCACCAATAAGCGGGGGCGACAATGAGCAGTTCTTC
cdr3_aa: CASSPISGGDNEQFF

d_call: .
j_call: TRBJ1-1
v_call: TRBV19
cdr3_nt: TGTGCCACCCGAAGGGCAGGGGATTTCGGAGCTTTCTTT
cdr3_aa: CATRRAGDFGAFF

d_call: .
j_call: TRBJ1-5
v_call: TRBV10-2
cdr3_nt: TGCGCCACGGGGGGGACTCAGCCCCAGCATTTT
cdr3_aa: CATGGTQPQHF

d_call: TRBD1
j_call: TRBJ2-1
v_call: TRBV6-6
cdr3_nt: TGTGCCAGCAGACCCGGGACAGGGGGAAATGAGCAGTTCTTC
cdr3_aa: CASRPGTGGNEQFF